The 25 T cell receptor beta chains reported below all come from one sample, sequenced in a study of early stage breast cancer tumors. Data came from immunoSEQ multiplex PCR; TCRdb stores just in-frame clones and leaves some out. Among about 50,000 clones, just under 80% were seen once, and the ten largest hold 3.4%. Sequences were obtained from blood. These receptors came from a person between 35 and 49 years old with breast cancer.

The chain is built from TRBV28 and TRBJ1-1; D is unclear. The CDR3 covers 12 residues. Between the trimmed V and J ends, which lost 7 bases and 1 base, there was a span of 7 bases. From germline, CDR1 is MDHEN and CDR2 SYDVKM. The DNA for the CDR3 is TGTGCCAGCATTACGGGGAACACTGAAGCTTTCTTT. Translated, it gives CASITGNTEAFF.

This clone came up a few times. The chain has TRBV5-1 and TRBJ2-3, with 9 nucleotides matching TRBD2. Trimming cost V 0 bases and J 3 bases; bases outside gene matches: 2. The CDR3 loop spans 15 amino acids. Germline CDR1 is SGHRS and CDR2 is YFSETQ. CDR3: CASSLVSGSTDTQYF. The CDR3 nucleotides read TGCGCCAGCAGCTTGGTTAGCGGGAGTACAGATACGCAGTATTTT.

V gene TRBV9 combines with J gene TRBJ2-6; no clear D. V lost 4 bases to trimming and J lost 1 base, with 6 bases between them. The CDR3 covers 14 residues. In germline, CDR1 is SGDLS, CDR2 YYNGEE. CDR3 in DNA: TGTGCCAGCAGCCCCCATTCTGGGGCCAACGTCCTGACTTTC. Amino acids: CASSPHSGANVLTF.

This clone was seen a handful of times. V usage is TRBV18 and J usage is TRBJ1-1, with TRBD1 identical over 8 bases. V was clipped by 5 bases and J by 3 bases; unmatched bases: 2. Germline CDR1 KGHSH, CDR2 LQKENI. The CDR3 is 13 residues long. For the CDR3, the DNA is TGTGCCAGCTCAGCACAGGGGGACACTGAAGCTTTCTTT. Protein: CASSAQGDTEAFF.

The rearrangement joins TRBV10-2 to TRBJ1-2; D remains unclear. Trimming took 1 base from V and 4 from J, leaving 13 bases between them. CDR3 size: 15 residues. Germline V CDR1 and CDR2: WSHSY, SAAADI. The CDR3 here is CASSEWKSLGYGYTF. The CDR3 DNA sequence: TGCGCCAGCAGTGAGTGGAAGAGTCTTGGCTATGGCTACACCTTC.

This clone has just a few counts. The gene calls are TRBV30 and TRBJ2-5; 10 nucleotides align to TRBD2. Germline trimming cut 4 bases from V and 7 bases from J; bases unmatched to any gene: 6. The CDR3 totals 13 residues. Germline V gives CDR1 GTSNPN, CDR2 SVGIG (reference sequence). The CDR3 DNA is TGTGCCTGGACTAGCGGGAGACTACGGACCCAGTACTTC. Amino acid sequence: CAWTSGRLRTQYF.

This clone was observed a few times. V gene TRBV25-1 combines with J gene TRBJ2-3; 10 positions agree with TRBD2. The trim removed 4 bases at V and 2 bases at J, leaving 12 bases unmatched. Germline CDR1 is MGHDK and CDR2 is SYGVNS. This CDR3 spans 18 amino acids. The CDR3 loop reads CASSALAGVGGITDTQYF. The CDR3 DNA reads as TGTGCCAGCAGTGCGCTAGCGGGAGTCGGGGGCATCACAGATACGCAGTATTTT.

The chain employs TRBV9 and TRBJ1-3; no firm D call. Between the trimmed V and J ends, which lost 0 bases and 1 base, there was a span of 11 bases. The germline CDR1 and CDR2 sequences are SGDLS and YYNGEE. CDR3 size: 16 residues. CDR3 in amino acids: CASSVGPRLSGNTIYF. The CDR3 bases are TGTGCCAGCAGCGTAGGTCCACGGCTTTCTGGAAACACCATATATTTT.

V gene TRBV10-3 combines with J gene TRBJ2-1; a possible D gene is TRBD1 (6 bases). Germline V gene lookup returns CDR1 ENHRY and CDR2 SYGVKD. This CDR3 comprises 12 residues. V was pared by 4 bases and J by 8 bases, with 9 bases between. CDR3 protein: CAISVGADEQFF. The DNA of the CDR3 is TGTGCCATCAGTGTGGGGGCTGATGAGCAGTTCTTC.

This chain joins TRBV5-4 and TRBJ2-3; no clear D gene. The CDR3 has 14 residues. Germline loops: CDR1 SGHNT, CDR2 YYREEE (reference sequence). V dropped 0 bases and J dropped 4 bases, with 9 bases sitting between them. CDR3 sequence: CASSLGRSSDTQYF. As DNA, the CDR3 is TGTGCCAGCAGCTTGGGGCGGTCGTCAGATACGCAGTATTTT.

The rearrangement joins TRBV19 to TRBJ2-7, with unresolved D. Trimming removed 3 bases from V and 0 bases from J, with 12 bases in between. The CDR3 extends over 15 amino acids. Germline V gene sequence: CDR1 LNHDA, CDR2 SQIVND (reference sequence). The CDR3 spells CASSMGQESSYEQYF. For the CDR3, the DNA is TGTGCCAGTAGTATGGGCCAGGAGAGCTCCTACGAGCAGTACTTC.

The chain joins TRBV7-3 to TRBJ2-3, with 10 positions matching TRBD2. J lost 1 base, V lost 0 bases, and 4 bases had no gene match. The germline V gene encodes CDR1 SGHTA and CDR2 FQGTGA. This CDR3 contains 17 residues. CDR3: CASSLTLGTSGTDTQYF. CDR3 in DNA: TGTGCCAGCAGCTTAACGTTAGGGACTAGCGGCACAGATACGCAGTATTTT.

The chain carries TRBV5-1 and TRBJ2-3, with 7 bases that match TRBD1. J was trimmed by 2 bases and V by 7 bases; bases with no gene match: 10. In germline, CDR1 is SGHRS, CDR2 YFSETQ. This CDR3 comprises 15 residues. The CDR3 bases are TGCGCCAGCCTAGAACAGGGGACCCACACAGATACGCAGTATTTT. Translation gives CASLEQGTHTDTQYF.

The CDR3 DNA follows: TGTGCCAGCAGCTTAGATCATGAGGCTGGGAACTACACCTTC. Residues: CASSLDHEAGNYTF. V usage is TRBV11-2 and J usage is TRBJ1-2; the D is unclear. The CDR3 sequence is 14 residues long. Trimming removed 0 bases at V and 10 bases at J, with 15 bases between. Germline assignment: CDR1 SGHAT and CDR2 FQNNGV.

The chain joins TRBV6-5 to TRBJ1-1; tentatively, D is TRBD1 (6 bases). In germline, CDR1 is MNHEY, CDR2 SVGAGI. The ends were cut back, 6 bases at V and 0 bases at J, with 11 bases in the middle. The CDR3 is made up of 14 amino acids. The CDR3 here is CASRGQTMNTEAFF. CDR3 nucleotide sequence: TGTGCCAGCAGAGGACAGACCATGAACACTGAAGCTTTCTTT.

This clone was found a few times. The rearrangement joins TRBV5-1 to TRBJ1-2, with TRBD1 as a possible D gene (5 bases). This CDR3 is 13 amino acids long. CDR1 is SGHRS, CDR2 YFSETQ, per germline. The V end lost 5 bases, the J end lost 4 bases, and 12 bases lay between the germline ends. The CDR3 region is CASSFDSTYGYTF. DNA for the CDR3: TGCGCCAGCAGTTTTGACAGTACCTATGGCTACACCTTC. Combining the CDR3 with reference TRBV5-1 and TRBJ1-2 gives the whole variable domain KAGVTQTPRYLIKTRGQQVTLSCSPISGHRSVSWYQQTPGQGLQFLFEYFSETQRNKGNFPGRFSGRQFSNSRSEMNVSTLELGDSALYLCASSFDSTYGYTFGSGTRLTVV.

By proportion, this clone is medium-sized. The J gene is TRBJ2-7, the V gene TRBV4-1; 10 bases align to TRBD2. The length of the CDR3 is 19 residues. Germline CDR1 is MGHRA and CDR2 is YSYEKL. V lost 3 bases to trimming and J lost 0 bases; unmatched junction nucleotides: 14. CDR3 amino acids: CASSHPGLAKGSTSYEQYF. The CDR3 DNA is TGCGCCAGCAGCCACCCGGGACTAGCGAAAGGTTCAACCTCCTACGAGCAGTACTTC.

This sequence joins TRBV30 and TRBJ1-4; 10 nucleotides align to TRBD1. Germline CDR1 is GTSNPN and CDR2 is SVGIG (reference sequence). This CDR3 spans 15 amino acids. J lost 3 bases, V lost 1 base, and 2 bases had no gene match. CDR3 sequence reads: CAWSGGQGANEKLFF. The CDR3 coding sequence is TGTGCCTGGAGTGGAGGACAGGGGGCTAATGAAAAACTGTTTTTT.

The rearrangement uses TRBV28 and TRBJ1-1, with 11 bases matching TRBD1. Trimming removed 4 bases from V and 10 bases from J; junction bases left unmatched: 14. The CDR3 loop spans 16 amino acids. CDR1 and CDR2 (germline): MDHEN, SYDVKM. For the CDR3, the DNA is TGTGCCAGCAGTTCTATCGGACAGGGGGCATATTTGGTAGCTTTCTTT. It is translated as CASSSIGQGAYLVAFF.

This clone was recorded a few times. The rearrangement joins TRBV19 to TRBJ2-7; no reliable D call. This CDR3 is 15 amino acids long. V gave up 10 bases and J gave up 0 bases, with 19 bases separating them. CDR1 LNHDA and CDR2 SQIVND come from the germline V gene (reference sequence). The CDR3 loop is CATSPAGLSSYEQYF. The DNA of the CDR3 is TGTGCCACCTCTCCGGCAGGATTGAGCTCCTACGAGCAGTACTTC.

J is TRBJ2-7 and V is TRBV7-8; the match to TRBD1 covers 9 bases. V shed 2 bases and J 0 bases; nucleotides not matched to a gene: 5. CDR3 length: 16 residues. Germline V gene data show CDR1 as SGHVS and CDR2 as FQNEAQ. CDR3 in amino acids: CASSLMGQGGSYEQYF. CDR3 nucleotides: TGTGCCAGCAGCTTAATGGGACAGGGTGGCTCCTACGAGCAGTACTTC.

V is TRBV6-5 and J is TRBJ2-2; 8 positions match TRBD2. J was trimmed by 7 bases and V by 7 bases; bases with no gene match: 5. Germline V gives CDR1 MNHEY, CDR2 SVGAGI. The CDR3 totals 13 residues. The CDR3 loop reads CASNSGRGGELFF. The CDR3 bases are TGTGCCAGCAACAGCGGGAGAGGCGGGGAGCTGTTTTTT.

CDR3 nucleotides: TGTGCCAGCAGTTTGTACTCTGGGGCCAACGTCCTGACTTTC. This codes for CASSLYSGANVLTF. This chain connects TRBV27 to TRBJ2-6; no definite D call. Germline CDR1 is MNHEY and CDR2 is SMNVEV (reference sequence). There are 14 residues in the CDR3. V was clipped by 3 bases and J by 0 bases, with 3 bases between them.

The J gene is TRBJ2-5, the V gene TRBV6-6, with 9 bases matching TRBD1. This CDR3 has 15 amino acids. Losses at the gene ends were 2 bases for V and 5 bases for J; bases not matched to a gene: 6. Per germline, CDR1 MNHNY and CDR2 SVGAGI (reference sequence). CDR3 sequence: CASSYPQGAGETQYF. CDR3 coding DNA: TGTGCCAGCAGTTACCCACAGGGGGCGGGGGAGACCCAGTACTTC.

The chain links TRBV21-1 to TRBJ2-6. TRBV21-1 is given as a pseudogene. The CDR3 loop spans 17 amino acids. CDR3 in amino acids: CASSLSRTASGANVLTF. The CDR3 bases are TGTGCCAGCAGTCTTAGCCGCACAGCCTCTGGGGCCAACGTCCTGACTTTC.